This TCR beta chain was identified in a study of blood T cell repertoires in COVID-19. The germline V gene encodes CDR1 ENHRY and CDR2 SYGVKD. The CDR3 covers 13 residues. V gave up 10 bases and J gave up 6 bases; unmatched junction bases: 9. Original data processing: The authors estimated nucleated cell counts from reference gene primer amplification. TCRdb's table, derived via immunoSEQ multiplex PCR, lists solely in-frame clones and lacks some. That table is the source of V, J and clone size, and D and trimming were worked out from the DNA. The sample lists about 380,000 clones, roughly 87% occurring once. The study recruited people aged about 18 to 95 years across approximately 24 US areas.

This sequence originates from a woman aged 25-40 years who had recovered from COVID-19. The sequencing input was PBMCs or T cells enriched from blood (not recorded which). The rearrangement links TRBV10-3 to TRBJ2-7; TRBD1 aligns across 10 bases. In nucleotides, the CDR3 is TGTGCCACCCGACAGGGGGCGATCGGCGAGCAGTACTTC. Translation: CATRQGAIGEQYF.